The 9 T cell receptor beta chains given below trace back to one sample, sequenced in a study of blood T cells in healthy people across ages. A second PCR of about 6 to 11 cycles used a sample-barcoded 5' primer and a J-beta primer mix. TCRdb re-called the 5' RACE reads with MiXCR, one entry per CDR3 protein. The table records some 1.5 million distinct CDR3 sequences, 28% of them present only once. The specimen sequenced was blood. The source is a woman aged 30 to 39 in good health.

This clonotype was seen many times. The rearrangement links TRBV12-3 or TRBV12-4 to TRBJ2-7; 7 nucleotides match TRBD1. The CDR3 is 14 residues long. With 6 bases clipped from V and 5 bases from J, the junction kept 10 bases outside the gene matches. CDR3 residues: CASSRNRGSNEQYF. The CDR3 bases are TGTGCCAGCAGCCGCAACAGGGGATCCAACGAGCAGTACTTC.

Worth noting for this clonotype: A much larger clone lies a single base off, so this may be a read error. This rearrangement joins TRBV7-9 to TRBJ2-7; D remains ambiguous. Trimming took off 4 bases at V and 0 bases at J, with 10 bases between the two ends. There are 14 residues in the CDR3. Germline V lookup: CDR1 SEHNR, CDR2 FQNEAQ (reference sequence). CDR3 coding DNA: TGTGCCAGCAGCTCCATGGCGTTCTCCTACGAGCAGTACTTC. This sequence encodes CASSSMAFSYEQYF.

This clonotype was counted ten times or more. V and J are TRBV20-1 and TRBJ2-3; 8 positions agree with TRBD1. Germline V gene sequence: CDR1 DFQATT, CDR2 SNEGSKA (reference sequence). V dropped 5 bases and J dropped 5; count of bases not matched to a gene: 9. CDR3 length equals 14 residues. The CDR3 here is CSALGQGREDTQYF. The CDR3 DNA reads TGCAGTGCTTTAGGACAGGGAAGGGAAGATACGCAGTATTTT.

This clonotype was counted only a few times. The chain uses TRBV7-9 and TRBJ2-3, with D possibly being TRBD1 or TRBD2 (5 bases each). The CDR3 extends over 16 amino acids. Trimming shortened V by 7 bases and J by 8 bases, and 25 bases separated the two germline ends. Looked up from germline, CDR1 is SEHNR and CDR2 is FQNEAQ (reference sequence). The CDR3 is CASISRPGDVFSTQYF. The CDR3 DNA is TGTGCCAGCATCTCCCGCCCCGGGGACGTTTTTAGTACGCAGTATTTT. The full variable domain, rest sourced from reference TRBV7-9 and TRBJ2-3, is DTGVSQNPRHKITKRGQNVTFRCDPISEHNRLYWYRQTLGQGPEFLTYFQNEAQLEKSRLLSDRFSAERPKGSFSTLEIQRTEQGDSAMYLCASISRPGDVFSTQYFGPGTRLTVL.

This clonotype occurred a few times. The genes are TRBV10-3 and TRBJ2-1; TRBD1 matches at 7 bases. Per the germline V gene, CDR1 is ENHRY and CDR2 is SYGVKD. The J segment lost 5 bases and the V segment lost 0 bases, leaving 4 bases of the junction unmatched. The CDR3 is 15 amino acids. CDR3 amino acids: CAISESRGRDNEQFF. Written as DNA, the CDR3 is TGTGCCATCAGTGAGTCGAGGGGGCGCGACAATGAGCAGTTCTTC.

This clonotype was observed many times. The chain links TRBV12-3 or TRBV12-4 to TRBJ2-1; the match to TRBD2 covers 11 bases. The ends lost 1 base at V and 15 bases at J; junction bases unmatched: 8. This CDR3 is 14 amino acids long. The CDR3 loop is CASSLGTSGRQRFF. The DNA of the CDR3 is TGTGCCAGCAGTTTAGGGACTAGCGGGCGCCAAAGGTTCTTC.

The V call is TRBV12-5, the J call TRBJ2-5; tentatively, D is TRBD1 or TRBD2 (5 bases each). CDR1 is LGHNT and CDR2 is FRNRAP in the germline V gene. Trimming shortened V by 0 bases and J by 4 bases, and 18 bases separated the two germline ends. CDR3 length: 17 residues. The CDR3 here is CASGLVVGASRVETQYF. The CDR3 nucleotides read TGTGCTAGTGGTTTGGTGGTCGGGGCCTCCCGGGTAGAGACCCAGTACTTC.

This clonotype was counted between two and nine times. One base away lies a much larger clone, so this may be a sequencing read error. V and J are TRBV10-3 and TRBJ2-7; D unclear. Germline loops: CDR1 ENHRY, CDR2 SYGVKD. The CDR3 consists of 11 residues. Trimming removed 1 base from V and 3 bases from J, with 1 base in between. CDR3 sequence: CAISECYEQYF. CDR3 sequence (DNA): TGTGCCATCAGTGAGTGCTACGAGCAGTACTTC.

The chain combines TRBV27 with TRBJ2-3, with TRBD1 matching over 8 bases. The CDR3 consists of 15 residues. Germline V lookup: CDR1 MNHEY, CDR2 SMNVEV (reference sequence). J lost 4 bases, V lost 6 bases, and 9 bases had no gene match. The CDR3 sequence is CASRNRGWLPDTQYF. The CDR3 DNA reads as TGTGCCAGCAGGAACAGGGGGTGGCTTCCAGATACGCAGTATTTT.